Listed below are T cell receptor beta chains from one sample, sequenced in a study of blood T cell repertoires in COVID-19. Sequencing was performed with immunoSEQ multiplex PCR; in TCRdb, only in-frame clones are kept and a portion is missing. The sample comprises about 120,000 clones, around 83% of which are singletons, and 3% to 4.5% rests with the top ten. Input material: PBMCs or T cells enriched from blood (not recorded which). These receptors were obtained from a woman between 25 and 40 years old who had recovered from COVID-19. The CDR3 runs from the conserved cysteine through the conserved F or W. Each record gives: CDR3 protein, CDR3 DNA, V gene, J gene, D gene, clone size. The D gene is left open where the match is weak. Size is omitted from some rows. Given values are once, few, many or a class for expanded clones.

CDR3: CASSQATSYGEQFF
DNA: TGCGCCAGCAGCCAGGCAACCTCCTACGGGGAGCAGTTCTTC
V: TRBV4-3
J: TRBJ2-1
D: NA
size: NA

CDR3: CASSPTGRSTDTQYF
DNA: TGTGCCAGCAGCCCGACAGGAAGGTCCACAGATACGCAGTATTTT
V: TRBV7-3
J: TRBJ2-3
D: NA
size: NA

CDR3: CASSLASGRRQGEQYF
DNA: TGTGCCAGCAGCTTAGCTAGCGGGAGACGTCAGGGTGAGCAGTACTTC
V: TRBV7-2
J: TRBJ2-7
D: TRBD2
size: few

CDR3: CAWSRLAGDTQYF
DNA: TGTGCCTGGAGTAGGCTAGCGGGAGATACGCAGTATTTT
V: TRBV30
J: TRBJ2-3
D: TRBD2
size: NA

CDR3: CASSFKQDSPATNEKLFF
DNA: TGTGCCAGTAGTTTTAAGCAGGACAGTCCCGCAACTAATGAAAAACTGTTTTTT
V: TRBV19
J: TRBJ1-4
D: NA
size: NA

CDR3: CASSSGGRETQYF
DNA: TGTGCCAGCAGCTCCGGCGGGAGGGAGACCCAGTACTTC
V: TRBV11-3
J: TRBJ2-5
D: TRBD2
size: NA

CDR3: CAIRDRFYEQYF
DNA: TGTGCCATCAGAGACAGGTTCTACGAGCAGTACTTC
V: TRBV10-3
J: TRBJ2-7
D: NA
size: NA

CDR3: CASSYTGTSAQETQYF
DNA: TGTGCCAGCAGTTACACGGGGACTAGCGCCCAAGAGACCCAGTACTTC
V: TRBV6-6
J: TRBJ2-5
D: TRBD2
size: NA

CDR3: CASSYTGGGPQHF
DNA: TGTGCCAGCAGTTACACAGGGGGCGGACCCCAGCATTTT
V: TRBV6-5
J: TRBJ1-5
D: TRBD1
size: NA

CDR3: CAWSQDRGYTF
DNA: TGTGCCTGGAGTCAGGACAGGGGCTACACCTTC
V: TRBV30
J: TRBJ1-2
D: TRBD1
size: NA

CDR3: CASSGRETQYF
DNA: TGTGCCAGCAGTGGTCGAGAGACCCAGTACTTC
V: TRBV2
J: TRBJ2-5
D: NA
size: NA

CDR3: CASSSAGTGGDGYTF
DNA: TGTGCCAGCAGTTCCGCTGGAACAGGGGGCGATGGCTACACCTTC
V: TRBV28
J: TRBJ1-2
D: TRBD1
size: NA

CDR3: CASSPEGRATSDTQYF
DNA: TGTGCCAGCAGCCCGGAGGGGCGGGCTACATCAGATACGCAGTATTTT
V: TRBV11-1
J: TRBJ2-3
D: NA
size: NA

CDR3: CAWSAGGGDYGYTF
DNA: TGTGCCTGGAGTGCCGGTGGTGGTGACTATGGCTACACCTTC
V: TRBV30
J: TRBJ1-2
D: NA
size: NA

CDR3: CASSPPPSGRGDTQYF
DNA: TGTGCCAGCAGCCCTCCCCCTAGCGGGAGAGGGGATACGCAGTATTTT
V: TRBV7-9
J: TRBJ2-3
D: TRBD2
size: once

CDR3: CASNWDRGPRAEPQHF
DNA: TGTGCCAGCAATTGGGACAGGGGCCCTAGAGCGGAGCCCCAGCATTTT
V: TRBV27
J: TRBJ1-5
D: TRBD1
size: NA

CDR3: CATSRDLPGTGGGNEQFF
DNA: TGTGCCACCAGCAGAGATTTGCCCGGGACAGGGGGTGGCAATGAGCAGTTCTTC
V: TRBV15
J: TRBJ2-1
D: TRBD1
size: NA

CDR3: CATSRGTGAPGETQYF
DNA: TGTGCCACCAGCAGAGGGACAGGAGCCCCAGGAGAGACCCAGTACTTC
V: TRBV15
J: TRBJ2-5
D: TRBD1
size: NA

CDR3: CASSLASLGGVSGNTIYF
DNA: TGTGCCAGCAGCTTAGCTTCCCTCGGGGGGGTCTCTGGAAACACCATATATTTT
V: TRBV7-6
J: TRBJ1-3
D: NA
size: NA